This entry lists 4 T cell receptor beta chains sequenced from one sample in a study of T cell responses to AZD1222 COVID-19 vaccine. Only in-frame clones appear in the TCRdb table, and some are missing; sequencing was by immunoSEQ multiplex PCR. The sample includes 130,000 to 150,000 clones, 90% to 95% seen only once; the top ten take 12%. The source material was peripheral blood, sampled after recovery from COVID-19. These receptors all stem from an adult who had recovered from COVID-19.

This chain connects TRBV30 to TRBJ2-7; D is perhaps TRBD1 (6 bases). The CDR3 consists of 13 residues. Per germline, CDR1 GTSNPN and CDR2 SVGIG (reference sequence). The ends were cut back, 0 bases at V and 7 bases at J, with 13 bases in the middle. Here the CDR3 reads CAWSVNRVGEQYF. DNA of the CDR3: TGTGCCTGGAGTGTAAACAGGGTAGGAGAGCAGTACTTC.

This chain uses TRBV7-2 with TRBJ2-5, with 10 bases lining up with TRBD2. Looked up from germline, CDR1 is SGHTA and CDR2 is FQGNSA. The CDR3 length is 15 residues. V was pared by 2 bases and J by 4 bases, with 4 bases of the junction left unmatched. The chain's CDR3 is CASSLRLAGVETQYF. The CDR3, as DNA: TGTGCCAGCAGCTTAAGGCTAGCGGGAGTAGAGACCCAGTACTTC.

The chain recombines TRBV15 with TRBJ2-1; 7 bases agree with TRBD2. Germline lookup yields CDR1 LNHNV and CDR2 YYDKDF (reference sequence). This CDR3 has 14 amino acids. V gave up 8 bases and J gave up 8 bases; unmatched junction bases: 12. The CDR3 nucleotides are TGTGCCACCGCGCCCTTAGCGGGCTTGGATGAGCAGTTCTTC. Protein: CATAPLAGLDEQFF.

This chain connects TRBV2 to TRBJ1-5; 11 bases fit TRBD1. Germline V gene sequence: CDR1 SNHLY, CDR2 FYNNEI. The CDR3 is 17 residues long. V shed 5 bases, J shed 11 bases, and the junction held 17 bases outside the gene matches. The CDR3 is CASSPSRPGQGDRAQHF. CDR3 bases: TGTGCCAGCAGTCCTAGCCGGCCGGGACAGGGGGACAGGGCCCAGCATTTT.